This is a list of T cell receptor beta chains from one sample in a study of T cell changes during pregnancy in multiple sclerosis. Sequencing used immunoSEQ multiplex PCR; TCRdb keeps in-frame clones, though not all of them. The top ten hold 0.43% of the sample, which has tens of thousands of clones, about 92% seen once. Source: CD4+ T cells from peripheral blood mononuclear cells, taken in the third trimester of pregnancy. These receptors came from a female donor in good health, enrolled as a control in a pregnancy study. CDR3s include the opening cysteine and the closing phenylalanine or tryptophan. The order of the fields is clone size, D gene, V gene, J gene, CDR3 protein, CDR3 DNA. The D gene is left open where the match is weak. Size is omitted from some rows. Given values are once, few, many or a class for expanded clones.

once	NA	TRBV7-3	TRBJ2-3	CASSYRQDSDTQYF	TGTGCCAGCAGCTATCGACAGGATTCAGATACGCAGTATTTT
NA	NA	TRBV6-5	TRBJ1-6	CASSLRNSPLHF	TGTGCCAGCAGTCTCAGGAATTCACCCCTCCACTTT
NA	NA	TRBV18	TRBJ2-7	CASSPSSSYEQYF	TGTGCCAGCTCACCTTCATCCTCCTACGAGCAGTACTTC
NA	NA	TRBV27	TRBJ2-3	CASSAGRSTDTQYF	TGTGCCAGCAGTGCCGGTCGGAGCACAGATACGCAGTATTTT
NA	TRBD1	TRBV7-6	TRBJ1-1	CASSQDRGLGTEAFF	TGTGCCAGCAGCCAGGACAGGGGGCTAGGCACTGAAGCTTTCTTT
NA	TRBD1	TRBV11-3	TRBJ2-2	CASSSGTGAGELFF	TGTGCCAGCAGCTCAGGGACAGGTGCCGGGGAGCTGTTTTTT
NA	TRBD1	TRBV7-6	TRBJ2-7	CASSLSPPGTGRSEQYF	TGTGCCAGCAGCTTAAGCCCGCCCGGGACAGGGAGGAGCGAGCAGTACTTC
NA	NA	TRBV9	TRBJ1-1	CASSARDSGSTEAFF	TGTGCCAGCAGCGCCCGGGACTCCGGAAGCACTGAAGCTTTCTTT
NA	NA	TRBV15	TRBJ2-6	CATSRGKLGGFSSGANVLTF	TGTGCCACCAGCAGAGGAAAGCTGGGGGGTTTCAGTTCTGGGGCCAACGTCCTGACTTTC
NA	NA	TRBV30	TRBJ2-3	CAWSVQQAGTQYF	TGTGCCTGGAGCGTCCAACAGGCTGGGACGCAGTATTTT
NA	NA	TRBV28	TRBJ1-3	CASSFLRGSSGNTIYF	TGTGCCAGCAGTTTTTTAAGGGGGAGCTCTGGAAACACCATATATTTT
NA	NA	TRBV27	TRBJ2-1	CASSLRQGRNEQFF	TGTGCCAGCAGTTTAAGGCAGGGCCGCAATGAGCAGTTCTTC
NA	TRBD1	TRBV18	TRBJ1-5	CASSPQWTGLQPQHF	TGTGCCAGCTCACCTCAATGGACAGGGCTTCAGCCCCAGCATTTT
NA	NA	TRBV6-5	TRBJ2-5	CASIEAETQYF	TGTGCCAGCATCGAGGCGGAGACCCAGTACTTC
NA	NA	TRBV10-3	TRBJ2-1	CAISETNNEQFF	TGTGCCATCAGTGAGACAAACAATGAGCAGTTCTTC
few	NA	TRBV13	TRBJ1-3	CASSLGGGGTGNTIYF	TGTGCCAGCAGCTTAGGCGGTGGGGGCACTGGAAACACCATATATTTT
once	TRBD2	TRBV2	TRBJ2-5	CASRLRGGQETQYF	TGTGCCAGCAGGCTACGGGGGGGCCAAGAGACCCAGTACTTC
NA	NA	TRBV7-7	TRBJ2-5	CASSFAGSQETQYF	TGTGCTAGCAGCTTCGCCGGGAGTCAAGAGACCCAGTACTTC
NA	TRBD1	TRBV18	TRBJ1-5	CASSRSGTGGAFANQPQHF	TGTGCCAGCTCACGGTCCGGGACAGGGGGAGCTTTCGCTAATCAGCCCCAGCATTTT
NA	NA	TRBV4-1	TRBJ2-3	CASSQGDIRNADTQYF	TGCGCCAGCAGCCAAGGGGACATCCGAAACGCAGATACGCAGTATTTT
NA	NA	TRBV6-5	TRBJ1-5	CASMRSTGGHQPQHF	TGTGCCAGCATGAGGTCCACAGGCGGCCATCAGCCCCAGCATTTT
NA	TRBD1	TRBV5-1	TRBJ1-1	CASSLERQGRRDTEAFF	TGCGCCAGCAGCTTAGAAAGACAGGGAAGAAGAGACACTGAAGCTTTCTTT